The rows below give T cell receptor beta chains drawn from one sample of a study of blood T cells in healthy people across ages. TCRdb recomputed calls from the 5' RACE reads with MiXCR, one row per CDR3 protein. The table includes about 730,000 distinct CDR3 sequences, around 40% detected once. Sequencing input: blood. Receptors were obtained from an older woman in good health. The conserved cysteine and the conserved F or W are not part of the CDR3 here.

V | CDR3
TRBV4-1 | ASSQGPTGGSDEQY
TRBV6-6 | ASSYKGIHEQY
TRBV4-2 | ASSQEEGRGRASGRNEQF
TRBV6-6 | ASSPWTDTQY
TRBV7-2 | ASSFSGVYEQF
TRBV27 | ASSLPGRSDTQY
TRBV20-1 | SARDQGTGTSPLH
TRBV7-2 | ASSFQVGLADTQY
TRBV11-2 | ASSDYRTWKDTQY
TRBV18 | ASSPRDREGTNEKLF
TRBV4-2 | ASSRTGESTDTQY
TRBV29-1 | SVDRTHTDTQY
TRBV12-3/TRBV12-4 | ASSLVRGIRQETQY
TRBV3-1 | ASTVEGAHTEVF
TRBV7-2 | ASSVRPFGTDTQY
TRBV7-9 | ASSLESSLQGGYT
TRBV18 | ASSPSGRETQY
TRBV7-8 | ASTLAGSANTGELF
TRBV7-8 | ASSLGGTVGGTEAF
TRBV7-2 | ASSSPGVGRITNEQF
TRBV7-2 | ASSPPVADTQY
TRBV5-6 | ASSPGTGRNSPLH
TRBV7-2 | ASSLAATGRDTQY
TRBV5-6 | ASSPPPLNNEQY
TRBV6-1 | ASTHTGGPSSDTQY
TRBV12-3/TRBV12-4 | ASSLAGFSYNEQF
TRBV7-3 | ASSPLSETGAYNEQF
TRBV20-1 | SARGLRTSSYEQY
TRBV28 | ASSSGGSDHPYEQY
TRBV15 | ATSREGTGLETQY
TRBV7-2 | ASSINSGGAKNIQY
TRBV5-1 | ASSSGLDTLNEQF
TRBV20-1 | SATLGQGVYTDTQY
TRBV20-1 | SAKRDSNNEKLF
TRBV14 | ASSHEGYQETQY
TRBV6-1 | ASRQMGHPEAF
TRBV30 | AWSAYRGREQY
TRBV15 | ATSRDPGYEQY
TRBV29-1 | SVEVGTRVGSEQY
TRBV4-3 | ASSQRPGGRDNEQY
TRBV6-2/TRBV6-3 | ASSYSGTFNNEQF
TRBV20-1 | SASLPAGAQETQY
TRBV6-5 | ASRAAGREVGYT
TRBV29-1 | SVGRSQETQY
TRBV6-5 | ASSSLGQAVGYT
TRBV29-1 | SVEVQANTEAF